These 6 T cell receptor beta chains were sequenced from one sample in a study of T cells in Graves' hyperthyroidism and ophthalmopathy. There were TCR beta CDR3 regions amplified from RNA transcripts. Primed by the HTBI set, a first-round RT-PCR was run on the TCR CDR3. Each CDR3 protein gets one entry after TCRdb re-called the multiplex PCR reads with MiXCR. The sample holds 500,000 to 650,000 distinct CDR3 sequences, about 46% seen once. Material for sequencing was peripheral blood or thyroid tissue (not recorded which). The origin of the receptors is an adult woman with Graves' disease, either hyperthyroidism or ophthalmopathy (not recorded which).

This chain joins TRBV2 and TRBJ1-2; D is uncertain. The ends were cut back, 4 bases at V and 8 bases at J, with 8 bases in the middle. This CDR3 region has 11 residues. CDR1 is SNHLY, CDR2 FYNNEI, per germline. DNA for the CDR3: TGTGCCAGCAGTGTTGAGGACGGCTACACCTTC. It specifies CASSVEDGYTF.

This clonotype was counted many times. The chain joins TRBV10-3 to TRBJ2-7, with 8 bases identical to TRBD1. Germline CDR1 ENHRY, CDR2 SYGVKD. This CDR3 spans 15 amino acids. V trimming: 4 bases; J trimming: 6 bases; junction bases outside the gene matches: 11. CDR3 residues: CAISGPGQGKGEQYF. CDR3 in DNA: TGTGCCATCAGTGGCCCCGGACAGGGAAAGGGCGAGCAGTACTTC.

At least ten counts were recorded for this clonotype. The CDR3 nucleotides are TGTGCCAGCAGCTCCTCAGACGAAAAACTGTTTTTT. Encoded protein: CASSSSDEKLFF. The chain has TRBV7-9 and TRBJ1-4; D is unresolved. The germline CDR1 and CDR2 sequences are SEHNR and FQNEAQ (reference sequence). The CDR3 runs 12 residues. The V end lost 4 bases, the J end lost 8 bases, and 8 bases lay between the germline ends.

The J gene is TRBJ2-5, the V gene TRBV7-2; D uncertain. The end of the DNA aligns better with TRBJ2-1, so the J call may be wrong. This CDR3 spans 13 amino acids. Germline V gives CDR1 SGHTA, CDR2 FQGNSA. The CDR3 nucleotides read TGTGCCAGCAGCTTCTCAATGGCCGATACGCAGTTCTTC. This gives the protein CASSFSMADTQFF.

This clonotype appeared a few times. The chain joins TRBV24-1 to TRBJ1-1, with D maybe TRBD1 (6 bases). CDR1 KGHDR and CDR2 SFDVKD come from the germline V gene. The CDR3 is 13 residues long. V lost 7 bases, J lost 2 bases, and 10 bases lay in between. DNA of the CDR3: TGTGCCACCAGGGACAGAGATAACACTGAAGCTTTCTTT. Amino acid sequence: CATRDRDNTEAFF.

The rearrangement links TRBV2 to TRBJ2-2; 7 bases match TRBD1. The germline V gene encodes CDR1 SNHLY and CDR2 FYNNEI. This CDR3 has 14 amino acids. V trimming: 6 bases; J trimming: 2 bases; junction bases outside the gene matches: 3. CDR3: CASSGTVNTGELFF. The CDR3 DNA is TGTGCCAGCAGCGGGACAGTTAACACCGGGGAGCTGTTTTTT.